Listed below are T cell receptor beta chains from one sample, sequenced in a study of shared clonotypes between healthy human individuals. The assay was immunoSEQ multiplex PCR, and TCRdb's table has in-frame clones only and misses some. The profile covers about 2.3 million clones, with approximately 93% appearing a single time and 0.35% to 0.5% taken by the ten largest. Sequencing input: naive CD4+ T cells from PBMCs. Receptors originate from a man aged 18 to 30 in good health. Some clones in this sample may be carry-over from other donors' samples. Both conserved end residues are part of each CDR3. Each record gives: V gene, clone size, J gene, D gene, CDR3 DNA, CDR3 protein. The D gene is left open where the match is weak. A clone size is listed for some rows: how often the clone was seen (once, few, many), or a class if it is expanded.

V: TRBV7-2; size: .; J: TRBJ1-2; D: TRBD1; DNA: TGTGCCAGCAGCCGGGACAGAGACTATGGCTACACCTTC; CDR3: CASSRDRDYGYTF
V: TRBV5-6; size: .; J: TRBJ1-2; D: .; DNA: TGTGCCAGCAGCTTGAGCGGGGCTGGGGGCGCGGATGGCTACACCTTC; CDR3: CASSLSGAGGADGYTF
V: TRBV4-2; size: few; J: TRBJ1-1; D: .; DNA: TGTGCCAGCAGCCAAGTTATAGGGACCAACACTGAAGCTTTCTTT; CDR3: CASSQVIGTNTEAFF
V: TRBV7-3; size: .; J: TRBJ1-1; D: .; DNA: TGTGCCAGCAGCGCCGACAGGTGGGCCACTGAAGCTTTCTTT; CDR3: CASSADRWATEAFF
V: TRBV13; size: few; J: TRBJ1-4; D: TRBD1; DNA: TGTGCCAGCAGCTTAAAGGGGGCGGATGAAAAACTGTTTTTT; CDR3: CASSLKGADEKLFF
V: TRBV5-1; size: .; J: TRBJ2-6; D: .; DNA: TGCGCCAGCAGCTTGAGCGGCGCTGGGGCCAACGTCCTGACTTTC; CDR3: CASSLSGAGANVLTF
V: TRBV28; size: .; J: TRBJ1-5; D: .; DNA: TGTGCCAGCAGTTTTGGGGGTGGTCAGCCCCAGCATTTT; CDR3: CASSFGGGQPQHF
V: TRBV29-1; size: .; J: TRBJ2-5; D: .; DNA: TGCAGCGTTGACCGACGGGGTAGGGAGACCCAGTACTTC; CDR3: CSVDRRGRETQYF
V: TRBV5-1; size: .; J: TRBJ2-5; D: TRBD1; DNA: TGCGCCAGCAGCATACAGGGGCCTCAAGAGACCCAGTACTTC; CDR3: CASSIQGPQETQYF
V: TRBV4-3; size: .; J: TRBJ2-3; D: TRBD2; DNA: TGCGCCAGCAGCCAAGATCAGTTTTCTAGCGGGAGGGCAGATACGCAGTATTTT; CDR3: CASSQDQFSSGRADTQYF
V: TRBV21-1; size: .; J: TRBJ1-4; D: .; DNA: TGTGCCAGCACCCGACCGTCAATTGGCGAAAAACTGTTTTTT; CDR3: CASTRPSIGEKLFF
V: TRBV18; size: .; J: TRBJ2-1; D: TRBD2; DNA: TGTGCCAGCTCACCATTTTCCCAGCGGGGGTACAATGAGCAGTTCTTC; CDR3: CASSPFSQRGYNEQFF
V: TRBV10-1; size: .; J: TRBJ2-1; D: .; DNA: TGCGTCCAGGTCGGGCAGTTCTTC; CDR3: CVQVGQFF
V: TRBV25-1; size: .; J: TRBJ2-4; D: .; DNA: TGTGCCAGCAGTGAATATTTATCGGGGTTGGGCAAAAACATTCAGTACTTC; CDR3: CASSEYLSGLGKNIQYF
V: TRBV27; size: .; J: TRBJ2-7; D: .; DNA: TGTGCCAGCGTCGGGGGATTCGAGCAGTACTTC; CDR3: CASVGGFEQYF
V: TRBV28; size: .; J: TRBJ1-1; D: TRBD1; DNA: TGTGCCAGCAGCTCGTTCAGGACAGGGAACACTGAAGCTTTCTTT; CDR3: CASSSFRTGNTEAFF
V: TRBV7-2; size: .; J: TRBJ2-5; D: TRBD1; DNA: TGTGCCAGCAGCCTACAGGGGGTTCAAGAGACCCAGTACTTC; CDR3: CASSLQGVQETQYF
V: TRBV18; size: once; J: TRBJ2-7; D: .; DNA: TGTGCCAGCTCACCACCGGGTCAGTCCTACGAGCAGTACTTC; CDR3: CASSPPGQSYEQYF
V: TRBV11-2; size: .; J: TRBJ2-3; D: .; DNA: TGTGCCAGCAGCTTCCAAAACCAAGATACGCAGTATTTT; CDR3: CASSFQNQDTQYF
V: TRBV21-1; size: .; J: TRBJ2-7; D: .; DNA: TGTGCCAGCAGCAAAGCGCGAGGGGATGATCAGTACTTC; CDR3: CASSKARGDDQYF
V: TRBV28; size: .; J: TRBJ1-5; D: .; DNA: TGTGCCAGCAGCCCACAGCCTCAGGCGGGACGGACAAATCAGCCCCAGCATTTT; CDR3: CASSPQPQAGRTNQPQHF
V: TRBV6-5; size: once; J: TRBJ2-7; D: .; DNA: TGTGCCAGCAGTCCTGAGTTTCGGGGCTACGAGCAGTACTTC; CDR3: CASSPEFRGYEQYF
V: TRBV19; size: .; J: TRBJ2-6; D: TRBD1; DNA: TGTGCCAGTAGTCCCACCGGACAGGGGGCACCCTCTGGGGCCAACGTCCTGACTTTC; CDR3: CASSPTGQGAPSGANVLTF
V: TRBV19; size: .; J: TRBJ2-2; D: .; DNA: TGTGCCAGTAGTATAGTTGAGCTTCCGACGAACACCGGGGAGCTGTTTTTT; CDR3: CASSIVELPTNTGELFF
V: TRBV28; size: .; J: TRBJ1-1; D: .; DNA: TGTGCCAGCAGAAGGCTCGGGGGACGGGTCTTTGAAGCTTTCTTT; CDR3: CASRRLGGRVFEAFF
V: TRBV6-6; size: .; J: TRBJ2-4; D: TRBD2; DNA: TGTGCCAGCAGTTACGTGTATCGCGGGAGGGTAAACATTCAGTACTTC; CDR3: CASSYVYRGRVNIQYF
V: TRBV2; size: .; J: TRBJ1-2; D: TRBD1; DNA: TGTGCCAGCAGGGCTGGACAGGGCTATGGCTACACCTTC; CDR3: CASRAGQGYGYTF
V: TRBV11-2; size: .; J: TRBJ2-7; D: .; DNA: TGTGCCAGCAGCTTAGTGGGGCGCCCATCAATCCACGAGCAGTACTTC; CDR3: CASSLVGRPSIHEQYF
V: TRBV10-3; size: .; J: TRBJ2-1; D: .; DNA: TGTGCCATCATGGGGCCCGGGGGACGGGGCTCCTACAATGAGCAGTTCTTC; CDR3: CAIMGPGGRGSYNEQFF
V: TRBV5-4; size: .; J: TRBJ2-2; D: TRBD2; DNA: TGTGCCAGCAGCTTGGGACTAGCGGTCACCGGGGAGCTGTTTTTT; CDR3: CASSLGLAVTGELFF
V: TRBV30; size: .; J: TRBJ2-7; D: .; DNA: TGTGCCTGGAGTCTCGGGAGCTACGAGCAGTACTTC; CDR3: CAWSLGSYEQYF
V: TRBV11-2; size: .; J: TRBJ1-3; D: TRBD1; DNA: TGTGCCAGCAGCTCAGGGACAGGGAGGGGAAACACCATATATTTT; CDR3: CASSSGTGRGNTIYF
V: TRBV7-3; size: .; J: TRBJ2-1; D: TRBD1; DNA: TGTGCCAGCAGCCCAGACAGGGGCCGCTGGAATGAGCAGTTCTTC; CDR3: CASSPDRGRWNEQFF
V: TRBV5-4; size: .; J: TRBJ2-1; D: .; DNA: TGTGCCAGCAGCTTGGGGCAGGGGGGGAGCGGCAATGAGCAGTTCTTC; CDR3: CASSLGQGGSGNEQFF
V: TRBV7-2; size: .; J: TRBJ1-5; D: .; DNA: TGTGCCAGCAGCACGCACAGCGGTCCCCTCCGGGCCCAGCATTTT; CDR3: CASSTHSGPLRAQHF
V: TRBV5-1; size: .; J: TRBJ1-2; D: TRBD1; DNA: TGCGCCAGCAGGGCGAACCCGGGACAGGGGGCTTATGGCTACACCTTC; CDR3: CASRANPGQGAYGYTF
V: TRBV5-1; size: .; J: TRBJ2-1; D: TRBD2; DNA: TGCGCCAGCAGCCGAGGTGGCCTAGCGGTTTACAATGAGCAGTTCTTC; CDR3: CASSRGGLAVYNEQFF
V: TRBV4-2; size: .; J: TRBJ1-5; D: TRBD1; DNA: TGTGCCAGCAGCCAAGACCCGGGACAGGCGGTCTGGCAGCCCCAGCATTTT; CDR3: CASSQDPGQAVWQPQHF
V: TRBV7-9; size: few; J: TRBJ1-1; D: .; DNA: TGTGCCAGCAGCTTTGGTGGGGGCACTGAAGCTTTCTTT; CDR3: CASSFGGGTEAFF
V: TRBV6-6; size: once; J: TRBJ2-7; D: .; DNA: TGTGCCAGCAGTTACGTTGGGGTAAGAGGCGAGCAGTACTTC; CDR3: CASSYVGVRGEQYF
V: TRBV5-1; size: .; J: TRBJ2-3; D: TRBD2; DNA: TGCGCCAGCAGGGGAGCGGGAGTGGCGGCAGATACGCAGTATTTT; CDR3: CASRGAGVAADTQYF